The 17 T cell receptor beta chains listed next were all sequenced from one sample in a study of blood T cell repertoires in COVID-19. The data were produced by immunoSEQ multiplex PCR, yet TCRdb's version contains in-frame clones alone and is incomplete. The repertoire includes some 290,000 clones, under 90% of them detected once, and approximately 2.9% sits in the top ten. Sequenced sample: peripheral blood. Every receptor here comes from a woman under 40 with COVID-19, enrolled during active disease.

The rearrangement joins TRBV27 to TRBJ1-1, with 11 bases that match TRBD1. Germline CDR1 MNHEY, CDR2 SMNVEV (reference sequence). The CDR3 contains 15 residues. V lost 2 bases to trimming and J lost 5 bases; unmatched junction nucleotides: 4. The CDR3 is CASSLIGTGGTEAFF. As DNA, the CDR3 is TGTGCCAGCAGTTTAATCGGGACAGGGGGAACTGAAGCTTTCTTT.

The gene calls are TRBV28 and TRBJ2-7; 7 positions match TRBD2. The trim removed 6 bases at V and 5 bases at J, leaving 10 bases unmatched. CDR3 length: 14 residues. CDR1 MDHEN and CDR2 SYDVKM come from the germline V gene. For the CDR3, the DNA is TGTGCCAGCAGCCTTACGTGGGACTACAACGAGCAGTACTTC. It yields the protein CASSLTWDYNEQYF.

The genes are TRBV20-1 and TRBJ1-1, with 8 bases aligning to TRBD1. There are 10 residues in the CDR3. The germline V gene encodes CDR1 DFQATT and CDR2 SNEGSKA (reference sequence). Losses at the gene ends were 6 bases for V and 11 bases for J; bases not matched to a gene: 5. This CDR3 is CSAGQGAAFF. CDR3 DNA sequence: TGCAGTGCAGGACAGGGCGCGGCTTTCTTT.

J is TRBJ2-1 and V is TRBV5-4, with no clear D. There are 12 residues in the CDR3. V shed 3 bases and J shed 9 bases, with 10 bases lying between them. Germline assignment: CDR1 SGHNT and CDR2 YYREEE (reference sequence). The CDR3 sequence is CASSSITGEQFF. The DNA for the CDR3 is TGTGCCAGCAGCTCCATAACGGGTGAGCAGTTCTTC.

The rearrangement uses TRBV7-9 and TRBJ2-5, with 7 bases lining up with TRBD1. CDR1 and CDR2 (germline): SEHNR, FQNEAQ (reference sequence). This CDR3 comprises 14 residues. V lost 1 base to trimming and J lost 3 bases; unmatched junction nucleotides: 2. CDR3 coding DNA: TGTGCCAGCAGCTTAGGCCAGGGGGAAGAGACCCAGTACTTC. Encoded protein: CASSLGQGEETQYF. Looking up the rest from reference TRBV7-9 and TRBJ2-5 gives the full variable domain: DTGVSQNPRHKITKRGQNVTFRCDPISEHNRLYWYRQTLGQGPEFLTYFQNEAQLEKSRLLSDRFSAERPKGSFSTLEIQRTEQGDSAMYLCASSLGQGEETQYFGPGTRLLVL.

This sequence joins TRBV5-6 and TRBJ2-6; D possibly corresponds to TRBD2 (6 bases). Per germline, CDR1 SGHDT and CDR2 YYEEEE. V dropped 1 base and J dropped 1 base, with 12 bases sitting between them. This CDR3 spans 17 amino acids. CDR3 in amino acids: CASSLTPTRSGANVLTF. The DNA of the CDR3 is TGTGCCAGCAGCTTGACACCGACTAGATCTGGGGCCAACGTCCTGACTTTC.

This rearrangement joins TRBV2 to TRBJ1-1, with 7 bases that match TRBD1. Looked up from germline, CDR1 is SNHLY and CDR2 is FYNNEI. Trimming cost V 7 bases and J 4 bases; bases outside gene matches: 18. This CDR3 contains 17 residues. Here the CDR3 DNA reads TGTGCCAGCACTCCTACTTGGGCCTCATCAGGGGGCACTGAAGCTTTCTTT. Protein product: CASTPTWASSGGTEAFF. The full variable domain, with the rest looked up from reference TRBV2 and TRBJ1-1, is EPEVTQTPSHQVTQMGQEVILRCVPISNHLYFYWYRQILGQKVEFLVSFYNNEISEKSEIFDDQFSVERPDGSNFTLKIRSTKLEDSAMYFCASTPTWASSGGTEAFFGQGTRLTVV.

The gene calls are TRBV7-9 and TRBJ2-2, with D perhaps matching TRBD1 (6 bases). Trimming cost V 7 bases and J 1 base, with 10 bases left between them. Germline CDR1 SEHNR, CDR2 FQNEAQ (reference sequence). The CDR3 length is 14 residues. CDR3 residues: CASNAQGNTGELFF. DNA for the CDR3: TGTGCCAGCAACGCACAGGGGAACACCGGGGAGCTGTTTTTT. Based on the CDR3 plus reference TRBV7-9 and TRBJ2-2, the full variable domain is DTGVSQNPRHKITKRGQNVTFRCDPISEHNRLYWYRQTLGQGPEFLTYFQNEAQLEKSRLLSDRFSAERPKGSFSTLEIQRTEQGDSAMYLCASNAQGNTGELFFGEGSRLTVL.

The V gene is TRBV20-1, the J gene TRBJ1-1; unclear D gene. CDR1 and CDR2 from the germline V gene are DFQATT and SNEGSKA (reference sequence). The CDR3 is made up of 11 amino acids. V shed 0 bases and J shed 9 bases, with 8 bases lying between them. The chain's CDR3 is CSARDKEKAFF. CDR3 nucleotide sequence: TGCAGTGCTAGAGATAAAGAGAAAGCTTTCTTT.

This chain uses TRBV6-5 with TRBJ1-1, with a weak D call TRBD1 (6 bases). CDR3 size: 16 residues. Trimming cost V 0 bases and J 0 bases, with 11 bases left between them. Looked up from germline, CDR1 is MNHEY and CDR2 is SVGAGI. CDR3 coding DNA: TGTGCCAGCAGTTACTCGAGAGGGGGTCTGAACACTGAAGCTTTCTTT. Translated: CASSYSRGGLNTEAFF.

Concerning this clone itself: The sample contains more than one DNA sequence encoding this CDR3. CDR3 in amino acids: CASSRGDTQYF. The CDR3 DNA sequence: TGTGCCAGTTCTAGAGGAGATACGCAGTATTTT. V gene TRBV19 combines with J gene TRBJ2-3; no definite D call. V lost 8 bases to trimming and J lost 5 bases, with 8 bases between them. Germline loops: CDR1 LNHDA, CDR2 SQIVND (reference sequence). CDR3 length equals 11 residues.

V gene TRBV11-2 combines with J gene TRBJ2-1; D might be TRBD1 (5 bases). The CDR3 is made up of 12 amino acids. CDR1 SGHAT and CDR2 FQNNGV come from the germline V gene. Trimming pared 6 bases from V and 10 bases from J, leaving 13 bases between. The CDR3 loop is CASSNTGREQFF. CDR3 bases: TGTGCCAGCAGTAACACAGGTCGGGAGCAGTTCTTC.

This chain joins TRBV29-1 and TRBJ1-4; tentative D call: TRBD1 (5 bases). The germline gives CDR1 SQVTM, CDR2 ANQGSEA. The CDR3 covers 14 residues. Trimming stripped 3 bases from V and 4 bases from J, with 12 bases between. CDR3: CSVEAGLHNEKLFF. The CDR3, as DNA: TGCAGCGTTGAGGCGGGACTGCATAATGAAAAACTGTTTTTT. Looking up the rest from reference TRBV29-1 and TRBJ1-4 gives the full variable domain: SAVISQKPSRDICQRGTSLTIQCQVDSQVTMMFWYRQQPGQSLTLIATANQGSEATYESGFVIDKFPISRPNLTFSTLTVSNMSPEDSSIYLCSVEAGLHNEKLFFGSGTQLSVL.

The rearrangement joins TRBV7-2 to TRBJ1-2; 7 nucleotides agree with TRBD1. The trim removed 4 bases at V and 4 bases at J, leaving 6 bases unmatched. Germline CDR1 reads SGHTA; CDR2 reads FQGNSA. The CDR3 loop spans 14 amino acids. CDR3: CASSSRDSSYGYTF. CDR3 nucleotide sequence: TGTGCCAGCAGCTCCCGGGACAGTAGCTATGGCTACACCTTC.

The chain combines TRBV29-1 with TRBJ1-2, with D unclear. Trimming stripped 1 base from V and 5 bases from J, with 14 bases between. The V gene's germline CDR1 is SQVTM and CDR2 ANQGSEA. The CDR3 covers 14 residues. In DNA form, the CDR3 reads TGCAGCGTTGAAGTTGGTACCGGGGAATATGGCTACACCTTC. Encoded protein: CSVEVGTGEYGYTF.

This clone was observed a single time. The chain has TRBV5-5 and TRBJ2-2; no firm D call. V shed 2 bases and J shed 0 bases, with 14 bases lying between them. The germline V gene has CDR1 SGHKS and CDR2 YYEKEE (reference sequence). The CDR3 extends over 17 amino acids. CDR3 region: CASSFLRPEANTGELFF. The CDR3 bases are TGTGCCAGCAGCTTTCTCCGGCCAGAGGCGAACACCGGGGAGCTGTTTTTT.

This rearrangement joins TRBV19 to TRBJ2-3; D is perhaps TRBD2 (6 bases). Trimming left V 7 bases short and J 0 bases short, with 11 bases between. Germline V lookup: CDR1 LNHDA, CDR2 SQIVND (reference sequence). The CDR3 consists of 14 residues. The CDR3 here is CASKTSISTDTQYF. The CDR3 DNA follows: TGTGCCAGTAAAACTAGCATAAGCACAGATACGCAGTATTTT.